Below, one TCR beta chain is given with its context. TCRdb re-called the RT-PCR reads with MiXCR, one entry per CDR3 protein. Among around 30,000 distinct CDR3 sequences, about 37% were seen once, and the ten largest hold less than 85%. These data come from a study of patients and donors after allogeneic stem cell transplantation. This CDR3 comprises 17 residues. Trimming cost V 5 bases and J 3 bases; bases outside gene matches: 13. The germline gives CDR1 SEHNR, CDR2 FQNEAQ (reference sequence). The V gene is TRBV7-9, the J gene TRBJ2-7, with 10 bases aligning to TRBD2. The sequenced sample consisted of blood, either unsorted or a sorted T cell fraction (not recorded which). The sequence derives from a human donor who was either an allogeneic HSCT recipient or a stem cell or donor lymphocyte infusion donor (not recorded which). It is not recorded whose cells these are; they may come from a transplant donor. CDR3 region: CASSPHRLAGTHYEQYF. The CDR3 coding sequence is TGTGCCAGCAGCCCACATAGACTAGCGGGTACTCACTACGAGCAGTACTTC.